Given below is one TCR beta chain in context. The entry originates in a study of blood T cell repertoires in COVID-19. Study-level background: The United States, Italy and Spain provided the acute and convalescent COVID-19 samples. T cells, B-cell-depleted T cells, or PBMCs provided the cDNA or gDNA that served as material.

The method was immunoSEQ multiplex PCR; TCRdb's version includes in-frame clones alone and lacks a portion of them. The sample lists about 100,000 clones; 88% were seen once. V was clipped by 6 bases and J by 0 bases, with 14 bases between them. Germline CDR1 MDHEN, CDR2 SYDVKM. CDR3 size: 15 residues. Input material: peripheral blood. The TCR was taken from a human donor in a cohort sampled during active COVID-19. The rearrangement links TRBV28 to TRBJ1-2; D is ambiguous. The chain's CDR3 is CASRDPGSANYGYTF. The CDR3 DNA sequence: TGTGCCAGCAGAGACCCAGGTTCCGCTAACTATGGCTACACCTTC.